This T cell receptor beta chain is from a study of blood T cell repertoires in COVID-19 (dated by TCRdb to 2019 to 2021). As for the study more broadly: The collaborator samples originated in the United States, Italy and Spain and spanned the acute and convalescent phases of COVID-19. Where available, HLA class I and class II types were taken from metadata supplied by the sample provider and were not determined by assay-based typing. Subjects who had been exposed to COVID-19, were actively infected with it, or had recovered from it provided the deeply sampled blood TCRbeta repertoires that made up the dataset. The sample metadata nearly always contained a de-identified subject ID, COVID-19 status, age in years and sex. Samples came from the ongoing ImmuneRACE study (first 160 participants) plus 1,254 subjects from 6 global collaborators. The material from the prospective study consisted of cDNA or gDNA derived from T cells, B-cell-depleted T cells, or PBMCs. The repertoires were released in a freely available public database intended as a resource for research on the immune response to SARS-CoV-2.

TCRbeta CDR3 regions were amplified from genomic DNA using the immunoSEQ Assay, a bias-controlled multiplex PCR. The published analysis was carried out like this. The number of nucleated cells in each sample was estimated from the amplification of reference gene primers within the assay. To quantify the absolute abundance of each unique TCRbeta CDR3 rearrangement, sequence reads were collapsed and filtered. For each sample, productive Simpson clonality was calculated by taking the square root of Simpson's diversity index across productive rearrangements. TCRdb obtained this table from immuneACCESS and retained in-frame rearrangements with V and J assigned. These tables miss some clones; where compared with another copy, unresolved V genes account for less than half of the shortfall, and the remainder is unexplained. V and J calls and clone size are those listed in that table; D and trimming were worked out from the DNA. The table for this sample lists 140,000 to 150,000 clones; about 80% of them were counted only once. The top ten clones comprise approximately 3.5% of the sample.

The paper as a whole reports these results and caveats: The amount of clinical and demographic metadata varied by source and participant and was provided uncurated.

The V and J ends are trimmed by 3 bases and 7 bases, leaving 10 bases between them. From the cysteine up to the phenylalanine, the CDR3 has a length of 13 residues. Only the CDR3 part of the read is kept: 39 bases, read in frame from the first base. CDR1 and CDR2 are drawn from the germline V gene: SGHTA, FQGNSA. Samples from volunteer blood donors who had recovered from COVID-19 were contributed by a second Seattle source. The collaborating institutions used their own protocols to collect whole blood in K2EDTA tubes. For TCRbeta analysis, collaborators shipped samples as frozen whole blood, isolated PBMCs, or DNA extracted from either of those sample types. In the case of this clone: The antigen it recognizes is unknown. No much larger clonotype is one base removed from it; base qualities were not supplied.

This TCR came from a man aged 70 or older who had recovered from COVID-19. Recombination joined TRBV7-2 with TRBJ1-5; TRBD1 might be the D gene, on 6 matching bases. The sequencing input was peripheral blood. The DNA sequence is TGTGCCAGCAGCTTGGGGGCAGGACAGCCCCAGCATTTT. Its translation reads: CASSLGAGQPQHF.